This is a list of T cell receptor beta chains from one sample in a study of neurological immune-mediated disorders. Each CDR3 protein is one row after TCRdb ran MiXCR on the 5' RACE reads. The table has almost 85,000 distinct CDR3 sequences, just over 2.5% seen once; the top ten hold about 1%. Sample: PBMCs. The origin of the receptors is a woman in her twenties or thirties with multiple sclerosis. Each CDR3 is given with its conserved first and last residue. Fields, in order: J gene, D gene, V gene, clone size, CDR3 DNA, CDR3 protein. A D gene is named only where the DNA matches it firmly. Clone sizes are given selectively: once, few, many, or a class where the clone is expanded.

j_call: TRBJ2-4; d_call: NA; v_call: TRBV5-1; clone_size: many; cdr3_nt: TGCGCCAGCAGCTCTTCTGGGGTGTGGGACAAAAACATTCAGTACTTC; cdr3_aa: CASSSSGVWDKNIQYF
j_call: TRBJ1-1; d_call: TRBD1; v_call: TRBV27; clone_size: many; cdr3_nt: TGTGCCAGCAGTTCGGGACAGGGGATTCATGAAGGGTCGGAAGCTTTCTTT; cdr3_aa: CASSSGQGIHEGSEAFF
j_call: TRBJ2-2; d_call: TRBD2; v_call: TRBV4-1; clone_size: NA; cdr3_nt: TGCGCCAGCAGCCGCCCTCCTAGCGGGAGCCACACCGGGGAGCTGTTTTTT; cdr3_aa: CASSRPPSGSHTGELFF
j_call: TRBJ2-3; d_call: TRBD1; v_call: TRBV11-2; clone_size: many; cdr3_nt: TGTGCCAGCAGCCGATACCGAGGGACAGGGGGGGAGGATACGCAGTATTTT; cdr3_aa: CASSRYRGTGGEDTQYF
j_call: TRBJ2-1; d_call: NA; v_call: TRBV5-1; clone_size: many; cdr3_nt: TGCGCCAGCAGCCCAATGCGTCCGCGGGATGAGCAGTTCTTC; cdr3_aa: CASSPMRPRDEQFF
j_call: TRBJ1-5; d_call: NA; v_call: TRBV20-1; clone_size: many; cdr3_nt: TGCAGTGCTAGAGGGCAAGGTTATAGCAATCAGCCCCAGCATTTT; cdr3_aa: CSARGQGYSNQPQHF
j_call: TRBJ2-7; d_call: NA; v_call: TRBV5-1; clone_size: many; cdr3_nt: TGCGCCAGCAGCTTGGGAGTTTCAGGGGAGACCGAGCAGTACTTC; cdr3_aa: CASSLGVSGETEQYF
j_call: TRBJ2-3; d_call: TRBD1; v_call: TRBV6-5; clone_size: many; cdr3_nt: TGTGCCAGCAGTTACAGCTCCACAGGGGCGCAGTATTTT; cdr3_aa: CASSYSSTGAQYF
j_call: TRBJ1-6; d_call: TRBD1; v_call: TRBV6-6; clone_size: many; cdr3_nt: TGTGCCAGCAGTTACTCGAGGGACAGGGCAAATTCACCCCTCCACTTT; cdr3_aa: CASSYSRDRANSPLHF
j_call: TRBJ2-1; d_call: TRBD1; v_call: TRBV25-1; clone_size: many; cdr3_nt: TGTGCCAGCAGAACGGACAGGGCGGGTGAGCAGTTCTTC; cdr3_aa: CASRTDRAGEQFF
j_call: TRBJ1-1; d_call: NA; v_call: TRBV7-3; clone_size: many; cdr3_nt: TGTGCCAGCAGCTTGGGTGGCTCAGAGGGGAACACTGAAGCTTTCTTT; cdr3_aa: CASSLGGSEGNTEAFF
j_call: TRBJ1-2; d_call: TRBD1; v_call: TRBV7-2; clone_size: many; cdr3_nt: TGTGCCAGCAGCACACGACAGGGGGTCAACTATGGCTACACCTTC; cdr3_aa: CASSTRQGVNYGYTF
j_call: TRBJ2-7; d_call: NA; v_call: TRBV27; clone_size: many; cdr3_nt: TGTGCCAGCAGTTTCGTGGGAGCAGGCTACGAGCAGTACTTC; cdr3_aa: CASSFVGAGYEQYF
j_call: TRBJ2-3; d_call: TRBD2; v_call: TRBV7-9; clone_size: many; cdr3_nt: TGTGCCAGCAGCTTATTGGCTAGCGGTAATATTCGGAGGCGCACAGATACGCAGTATTTT; cdr3_aa: CASSLLASGNIRRRTDTQYF
j_call: TRBJ2-5; d_call: TRBD1; v_call: TRBV10-3; clone_size: many; cdr3_nt: TGTGCCTCAGGGACAGTACAAGAGACCCAGTACTTC; cdr3_aa: CASGTVQETQYF
j_call: TRBJ2-7; d_call: NA; v_call: TRBV29-1; clone_size: many; cdr3_nt: TGCAGCGGTCGGGGTGGTCGCTCGGGGGAGCAGTACTTC; cdr3_aa: CSGRGGRSGEQYF
j_call: TRBJ1-2; d_call: NA; v_call: TRBV5-1; clone_size: many; cdr3_nt: TGCGCCAGCAGCTTGGGGAATGGCTACACCTTC; cdr3_aa: CASSLGNGYTF
j_call: TRBJ2-7; d_call: NA; v_call: TRBV5-1; clone_size: many; cdr3_nt: TGCGCCAGCAGCTTGGTGTTAGAGACAGGAGACTACGAGCAGTACTTC; cdr3_aa: CASSLVLETGDYEQYF
j_call: TRBJ2-3; d_call: TRBD2; v_call: TRBV12-3/TRBV12-4; clone_size: many; cdr3_nt: TGTGCCAGCAGCCTACTAGCGGGGAGCACAGATACGCAGTATTTT; cdr3_aa: CASSLLAGSTDTQYF
j_call: TRBJ1-2; d_call: NA; v_call: TRBV7-9; clone_size: many; cdr3_nt: TGTGCCAGCAGAAGCTCGACGGTCTATGGCTACACCTTC; cdr3_aa: CASRSSTVYGYTF
j_call: TRBJ2-1; d_call: TRBD2; v_call: TRBV6-1; clone_size: many; cdr3_nt: TGTGCCAGCAGTGCACTAGCGGAGGGATACAATGAGCAGTTCTTC; cdr3_aa: CASSALAEGYNEQFF
j_call: TRBJ1-1; d_call: TRBD1; v_call: TRBV6-6; clone_size: NA; cdr3_nt: TGTGCCAGCAGTAAACCCGACAGGGTGGGCACTGAAGCTTTCTTT; cdr3_aa: CASSKPDRVGTEAFF
j_call: TRBJ2-1; d_call: NA; v_call: TRBV7-9; clone_size: many; cdr3_nt: TGTGCCAGCAGCTTAGTAAGTTGGGGACCTTCGGGTGAGCAGTTCTTC; cdr3_aa: CASSLVSWGPSGEQFF
j_call: TRBJ2-1; d_call: TRBD1; v_call: TRBV4-2; clone_size: NA; cdr3_nt: TGTGCCAGCAGCCAAACAGGGGATTTTAGGAATGAGCAGTTCTTC; cdr3_aa: CASSQTGDFRNEQFF
j_call: TRBJ2-3; d_call: NA; v_call: TRBV27; clone_size: many; cdr3_nt: TGTGCCAGCAGTTTTGGAGGGGACACAGATACGCAGTATTTT; cdr3_aa: CASSFGGDTDTQYF
j_call: TRBJ2-7; d_call: TRBD2; v_call: TRBV20-1; clone_size: many; cdr3_nt: TGCAGTGCTCGTGGCTCCGGGACTAGCGGGAGACTGGACGAGCAGTACTTC; cdr3_aa: CSARGSGTSGRLDEQYF
j_call: TRBJ2-1; d_call: NA; v_call: TRBV10-3; clone_size: many; cdr3_nt: TGTGCCATCAGTGAGTCGAACGGCCGACCCACGGACGGATCCTTCACCAATGAGCAGTTCTTC; cdr3_aa: CAISESNGRPTDGSFTNEQFF
j_call: TRBJ2-3; d_call: TRBD1; v_call: TRBV7-2; clone_size: many; cdr3_nt: TGTGCCAGCAGCGCGACAGGGGAAGGGACAGATACGCAGTATTTT; cdr3_aa: CASSATGEGTDTQYF
j_call: TRBJ2-1; d_call: NA; v_call: TRBV7-2; clone_size: many; cdr3_nt: TGTGCCAGCAGCTTATTAAGAGTCGAGCAGTTCTTC; cdr3_aa: CASSLLRVEQFF
j_call: TRBJ2-2; d_call: TRBD1; v_call: TRBV5-1; clone_size: many; cdr3_nt: TGCGCCAGCGCCCAGGGGGCGCGATTCACCGGGGAGCTGTTTTTT; cdr3_aa: CASAQGARFTGELFF
j_call: TRBJ2-7; d_call: TRBD1; v_call: TRBV20-1; clone_size: many; cdr3_nt: TGCAGTGCAGGGAGGGACAGGGGCGAGCAGTACTTC; cdr3_aa: CSAGRDRGEQYF